Each of the 20 T cell receptor beta chains below was sequenced from the same sample in a study of beta chain features in type 1 diabetes. Study results and caveats: All four CD4+ subsets of Type 1 diabetes patients contained TCRB CDR3s that were moderately but significantly shorter.

Their target antigens are unknown. The whole isolated RNA underwent reverse transcription, so sequencing captured expressed TCRB transcripts. Assay used: immunoSEQ multiplex PCR; TCRdb lists only in-frame clones, some missing. The table has nearly 350,000 clones, over 7% seen once. Sequencing used central memory CD4+ T cells from blood. Receptors were obtained from a man younger than 45 with type 1 diabetes.

This clone has a handful of counts. This sequence joins TRBV19 and TRBJ1-1; TRBD1 is a possible D gene (5 bases). V dropped 0 bases and J dropped 5 bases, with 10 bases sitting between them. This CDR3 spans 14 amino acids. The germline V gene has CDR1 LNHDA and CDR2 SQIVND (reference sequence). The CDR3 nucleotides read TGTGCCAGTAGTATAGACAGGGTAAGAACTGAAGCTTTCTTT. Protein: CASSIDRVRTEAFF.

The sample holds a few counts of this clone. The chain joins TRBV7-2 to TRBJ1-6, with D hard to call. The germline V and J ends were trimmed by 5 bases and 8 bases, with 10 bases remaining between them. Germline CDR1 is SGHTA and CDR2 is FQGNSA. The CDR3 sequence is 13 residues long. The CDR3 coding sequence is TGTGCCAGCAGCCTCCGACGGGATTCACCCCTCCACTTT. This codes for CASSLRRDSPLHF.

The chain couples TRBV7-2 to TRBJ2-2; D not resolved. Germline loops: CDR1 SGHTA, CDR2 FQGNSA. The CDR3 extends over 13 amino acids. Trimming took off 5 bases at V and 6 bases at J, with 10 bases between the two ends. The CDR3, as DNA: TGTGCCAGCAGCCCCAGACCCGCCGGGGAGCTGTTTTTT. Protein: CASSPRPAGELFF.

This clone appeared a few times. The CDR3 DNA reads TGCAGCGCTCAGGGGTCAACGAACACCGGGGAGCTGTTTTTT. Translation: CSAQGSTNTGELFF. The chain has TRBV29-1 and TRBJ2-2, with a weak D call TRBD1 (6 bases). Germline CDR1 is SQVTM and CDR2 is ANQGSEA. The V gene lost 7 bases and the J gene lost 0 bases, with 12 bases spanning the gap. This CDR3 contains 14 residues.

There are a few counts of this clone. The gene calls are TRBV10-1 and TRBJ1-6; D is possibly TRBD1 (6 bases). This CDR3 spans 13 amino acids. CDR1 and CDR2 (germline): WNHNN, SYGVQD (reference sequence). Trimming left V 2 bases short and J 7 bases short, with 6 bases between. CDR3 in DNA: TGCGCCAGCAGTGAGGACAGGAATTCACCCCTCCACTTT. Translating it yields CASSEDRNSPLHF.

This chain uses TRBV2 with TRBJ2-4; the match to TRBD1 covers 9 bases. The V gene end was trimmed by 6 bases and the J gene end by 3 bases; junction bases not matched to a gene: 6. Germline V lookup: CDR1 SNHLY, CDR2 FYNNEI. The CDR3 is 15 amino acids. The CDR3 DNA is TGTGCCAGCAGGGACGAGACAGGGGGCAAAAACATTCAGTACTTC. Residues: CASRDETGGKNIQYF.

The chain employs TRBV7-2 and TRBJ1-1, with D unresolved. The CDR3 sequence is 14 residues long. V was clipped by 6 bases and J by 2 bases, with 13 bases between them. Germline V lookup: CDR1 SGHTA, CDR2 FQGNSA. In DNA, the CDR3 is TGTGCCAGCAGTCCCGTCTTCTCTAACACTGAAGCTTTCTTT. Its translation: CASSPVFSNTEAFF.

This clone was counted only a few times. The chain couples TRBV19 to TRBJ2-7; 10 bases align to TRBD2. V was pared by 3 bases and J by 2 bases, with 7 bases of the junction left unmatched. The CDR3 sequence is 16 residues long. CDR1 is LNHDA and CDR2 is SQIVND in the germline V gene (reference sequence). CDR3: CASSIPRSGGAYEQYF. In DNA form, the CDR3 reads TGTGCCAGTAGTATCCCCAGGAGCGGGGGGGCCTACGAGCAGTACTTC.

Concerning this clone itself: Germline is not matched at one junction end, which may reflect a read error. The J gene is TRBJ2-3, the V gene TRBV7-7; tentatively, D is TRBD2 (6 bases). CDR3 length: 15 amino acids. Germline CDR1 reads SSHAT; CDR2 reads FNYEAQ (reference sequence). The CDR3 is CASSPGGGPTDTQYF. DNA for the CDR3: TGTGCTAGCAGCCCAGGCGGAGGGCCCACAGATACGCAGTATTTT.

The rearrangement links TRBV19 to TRBJ2-5, with D possibly matching TRBD2 (5 bases). Germline assignment: CDR1 LNHDA and CDR2 SQIVND (reference sequence). Trimming pared 6 bases from V and 5 bases from J, leaving 19 bases between. The CDR3 sequence is 15 residues long. The CDR3 here is CASSPVTGVGETQYF. As DNA, the CDR3 is TGTGCCAGTAGCCCCGTAACCGGGGTTGGGGAGACCCAGTACTTC.

This clone was seen a handful of times. This rearrangement joins TRBV4-3 to TRBJ2-7; 9 positions match TRBD1. V was clipped by 0 bases and J by 8 bases; unmatched bases: 5. In germline, CDR1 is LGHNA, CDR2 YSLEER. The CDR3 contains 14 residues. The CDR3 here is CASSQDWGQGKQYF. Here the CDR3 DNA reads TGCGCCAGCAGCCAAGATTGGGGACAGGGAAAGCAGTACTTC.

This clone was counted a few times. V is TRBV30 and J is TRBJ1-1; D gene unclear. This CDR3 has 15 residues. Germline lookup yields CDR1 GTSNPN and CDR2 SVGIG (reference sequence). V was pared by 1 base and J by 1 base, with 13 bases between. The CDR3 reads CAWSALAVGNTEAFF. In nucleotides, the CDR3 is TGTGCCTGGAGTGCACTCGCGGTCGGGAACACTGAAGCTTTCTTT.

There are many counts of this clone. The chain employs TRBV25-1 and TRBJ2-6; unclear D gene. The CDR3 covers 13 residues. Trimming pared 10 bases from V and 0 bases from J, leaving 7 bases between. Germline V gene sequence: CDR1 MGHDK, CDR2 SYGVNS. This CDR3 is CATESSGANVLTF. The CDR3 region has the DNA TGTGCCACGGAGTCCTCTGGGGCCAACGTCCTGACTTTC.

This clone has more than one count but fewer than ten. Other DNA sequences from this sample encode an identical CDR3 as well. The chain employs TRBV7-9 and TRBJ1-1; unclear D gene. V lost 3 bases and J lost 0, with 8 bases in between. The CDR3 length is 14 residues. Germline loops: CDR1 SEHNR, CDR2 FQNEAQ (reference sequence). The chain's CDR3 is CASSFGGMNTEAFF. The CDR3 nucleotides are TGTGCCAGCAGCTTCGGTGGGATGAACACTGAAGCTTTCTTT.

At least ten counts were recorded for this clone. The chain joins TRBV28 to TRBJ2-7, with a weak D call TRBD1 (6 bases). Germline V lookup: CDR1 MDHEN, CDR2 SYDVKM. Trimming removed 8 bases at V and 0 bases at J, with 14 bases between. The CDR3 extends over 14 amino acids. The DNA of the CDR3 is TGTGCCAGCGGTCAGACAGGAGTCTCCTACGAGCAGTACTTC. This sequence encodes CASGQTGVSYEQYF.

This chain links TRBV29-1 with TRBJ2-2; no clear D. The ends were cut back, 0 bases at V and 4 bases at J, with 9 bases in the middle. CDR3 length equals 14 residues. Per the germline V gene, CDR1 is SQVTM and CDR2 is ANQGSEA. CDR3 in amino acids: CSVEESSGTGELFF. CDR3 nucleotides: TGCAGCGTTGAAGAGAGCTCTGGCACCGGGGAGCTGTTTTTT.

The chain combines TRBV11-2 with TRBJ2-7, with 7 bases lining up with TRBD2. The germline CDR1 and CDR2 sequences are SGHAT and FQNNGV. The CDR3 extends over 15 amino acids. After removal of 1 base from V and 2 bases from J, the junction contained 5 bases not matched to a gene. CDR3 region: CASSLARGGAYEQYF. The CDR3 DNA reads TGTGCCAGCAGCTTAGCGAGGGGAGGGGCCTACGAGCAGTACTTC.

This clone was observed many times. This chain uses TRBV7-2 with TRBJ2-1; 8 bases match TRBD2. The CDR3 loop spans 15 amino acids. The V and J ends lost 1 base and 3 bases, in that order; junction bases with no gene match: 2. CDR1 SGHTA and CDR2 FQGNSA come from the germline V gene. The CDR3 is CASSLELAVYNEQFF. The CDR3, as DNA: TGTGCCAGCAGCTTAGAACTAGCGGTCTACAATGAGCAGTTCTTC.

The V and J genes are TRBV7-2 and TRBJ2-1; D is uncertain. Trimming cost V 5 bases and J 7 bases, with 12 bases left between them. The CDR3 loop spans 13 amino acids. Germline V lookup: CDR1 SGHTA, CDR2 FQGNSA. In DNA, the CDR3 is TGTGCCAGCAGCCTCATAGACTTGAATGAGCAGTTCTTC. It codes for CASSLIDLNEQFF.

This clone was seen only a few times. This sequence joins TRBV18 and TRBJ2-5; TRBD1 matches 8 bases. This CDR3 has 14 amino acids. Germline lookup yields CDR1 KGHSH and CDR2 LQKENI. The trim removed 4 bases at V and 1 base at J, leaving 2 bases unmatched. CDR3 sequence: CASSQGTGQETQYF. CDR3 sequence (DNA): TGTGCCAGCTCACAGGGGACAGGCCAAGAGACCCAGTACTTC.